This T cell receptor beta chain emerged from a study of shared clonotypes between healthy human individuals. Whole-study findings and limits: The generation probabilities recorded for non-shared clonotypes fell below those of clonotypes shared by all four donors.

Produced via immunoSEQ multiplex PCR; TCRdb's table is partial and in-frame only. Of a few million clones in the sample, 85% to 95% were seen once. To note about this clone: As yet, its antigen is unknown.

The material sequenced was naive CD4+ T cells from PBMCs. Noted subset: CD45RA+ positively selected. The TCR originated in a man aged 18 to 30 in good health. Some clones in this sample may be carry-over from other donors' samples.

The CDR3: CASSQPGQRGPEQYF. Written as DNA, the CDR3 is TGCGCCAGCAGCCAGCCGGGACAGAGGGGTCCCGAGCAGTACTTC. The chain links TRBV4-1 to TRBJ2-7; TRBD1 matches 7 bases. V dropped 3 bases and J dropped 6; count of bases not matched to a gene: 11. CDR3 size: 15 residues. The germline V gene encodes CDR1 MGHRA and CDR2 YSYEKL.